A selection of T cell receptor beta chains follows, all from one sample in a study of blood T cell repertoires in COVID-19. TCRdb's table, derived via immunoSEQ multiplex PCR, lists solely in-frame clones and lacks some. The repertoire holds about 160,000 clones, with approximately 86% as singletons. Sequencing was done on a sample of peripheral blood. The receptors originated from a woman in her sixties or seventies who had recovered from COVID-19. Each CDR3 is given with its conserved first and last residue. The order of the fields is clone size, D gene, J gene, V gene, CDR3 DNA, CDR3 protein. D genes are given only for firm matches. Only part of the rows carry a size: once, few, many, or a class if the clone is expanded.

- | - | TRBJ1-5 | TRBV4-1 | TGCGCCAGCAGCCAAGAGGCCAACAATCAGCCCCAGCATTTT | CASSQEANNQPQHF
- | TRBD1 | TRBJ2-2 | TRBV5-3 | TGTGCCAGAAGAACGGGGACAGGGGGGACCGGGGAGCTGTTTTTT | CARRTGTGGTGELFF
- | - | TRBJ1-3 | TRBV4-1 | TGCGCCAGCAGCCACAAAGACCCAGGGACAAAAGGAAACACCATATATTTT | CASSHKDPGTKGNTIYF
- | - | TRBJ1-6 | TRBV27 | TGTGCCAGCAGTTTACTTACAGGGTCAGATTCACCCCTCCACTTT | CASSLLTGSDSPLHF
- | TRBD1 | TRBJ1-4 | TRBV20-1 | TGCAGTGCTGGGCGGGACAGGGTTTTT | CSAGRDRVF
once | - | TRBJ2-5 | TRBV28 | TGTGCCAGCAGAACACAGGCCAAAGAGACCCAGTACTTC | CASRTQAKETQYF
- | - | TRBJ1-6 | TRBV13 | TGTGCCAGCAGCTCTCGCAGTGACAGATATCGCAACTATAATTCACCCCTCCACTTT | CASSSRSDRYRNYNSPLHF
- | - | TRBJ2-3 | TRBV6-8 | TGTGCCAGCATATCAGTCAGGGGCACAGATACGCAGTATTTT | CASISVRGTDTQYF
- | - | TRBJ1-2 | TRBV29-1 | TGCAGCGTTGATTCGCAGGGAGGCTATGGCTACACCTTC | CSVDSQGGYGYTF
- | - | TRBJ1-5 | TRBV7-8 | TGTGCCAGCAGCTTAGGGGGGGATCAGCCCCAGCATTTT | CASSLGGDQPQHF
- | - | TRBJ1-2 | TRBV10-3 | TGTGCCATCAGTGGGTACTCCCCGGACAGTCCCTATGGCTACACCTTC | CAISGYSPDSPYGYTF
few | TRBD1 | TRBJ1-5 | TRBV6-5 | TGTGCCAGCAGCCGGGACAGCTGGGATCAGCCCCAGCATTTT | CASSRDSWDQPQHF
- | - | TRBJ2-7 | TRBV4-2 | TGTGCCAGCAGCCAAGAACGGGGTGGCTCCTACGAGCAGTACTTC | CASSQERGGSYEQYF
once | TRBD1 | TRBJ1-1 | TRBV19 | TGTGCCAGTAGTCCCCAACAGGACAGGGTGAGAGCTTTCTTT | CASSPQQDRVRAFF
few | - | TRBJ2-2 | TRBV10-3 | TGTGCCATCGATGCGGGGGCCCACACCGGGGAGCTGTTTTTT | CAIDAGAHTGELFF
- | TRBD2 | TRBJ2-5 | TRBV18 | TGTGCCAGCTCACCACCAGCGGGGGGCCCCAGGGAGACCCAGTACTTC | CASSPPAGGPRETQYF
- | - | TRBJ1-1 | TRBV6-1 | TGTGCCAGCAGTGAAACTCACAGACTAATGAACACTGAAGCTTTCTTT | CASSETHRLMNTEAFF
- | TRBD2 | TRBJ2-7 | TRBV2 | TGTGCCAGCAGGATGAGCGGGGGGCAAACCTACGAGCAGTACTTC | CASRMSGGQTYEQYF
- | - | TRBJ1-1 | TRBV28 | TGTGCCAGCAGTCCGGGAGGAGGCACTAACACTGAAGCTTTCTTT | CASSPGGGTNTEAFF
- | - | TRBJ1-2 | TRBV7-8 | TGTGCCAGTAGCTTAGGGCAGGGAGGTGGCTATGGCTACACCTTC | CASSLGQGGGYGYTF
- | - | TRBJ1-2 | TRBV6-6 | TGTGCCAGCAGTCAACCTGAGATGGGTGCGCAAAGGGGGGGGTACTATGGCTACACCTTC | CASSQPEMGAQRGGYYGYTF
- | - | TRBJ1-4 | TRBV12-3/TRBV12-4 | TGTGCCAGCAGAGAAGGGGCGAAGGAAAAACTGTTTTTT | CASREGAKEKLFF
- | - | TRBJ2-1 | TRBV28 | TGTGCCAGCAGTCCCCCCGGGTATGAGCAGTTCTTC | CASSPPGYEQFF
- | TRBD1 | TRBJ1-2 | TRBV5-4 | TGTGCCAGCAGCTTACAGGGGGCGGCTGGCTACACCTTC | CASSLQGAAGYTF
- | - | TRBJ1-2 | TRBV24-1 | TGTGCCACCGGCGGCAGCAACTATGGCTACACCTTC | CATGGSNYGYTF
- | - | TRBJ1-2 | TRBV12-3/TRBV12-4 | TGTGCCAGCAGTTCGAGGTATGGCTACACCTTC | CASSSRYGYTF
- | TRBD1 | TRBJ1-5 | TRBV6-5 | TGTGCCAGCAGTCCTTGGACAGGGGTAGGTCAGCCCCAGCATTTT | CASSPWTGVGQPQHF
- | - | TRBJ2-7 | TRBV6-5 | TGTGCCAGCAGTCGCGGGTTACCGACCTACGAGCAGTACTTC | CASSRGLPTYEQYF
- | - | TRBJ1-5 | TRBV6-6 | TGTGCCAGCAGTTTATCAGATAGCAATCAGCCCCAGCATTTT | CASSLSDSNQPQHF
- | - | TRBJ1-2 | TRBV29-1 | TGCAGCGTTGGGGCAGGTGGAGGCTACACCTTC | CSVGAGGGYTF
- | TRBD2 | TRBJ2-1 | TRBV9 | TGTGCCAGCAGCGTTACCAGCGGGGGCCCTTACAATGAGCAGTTCTTC | CASSVTSGGPYNEQFF
- | - | TRBJ1-5 | TRBV12-3/TRBV12-4 | TGTGCCAGCAGTTTATCTGGCAATCAGCCCCAGCATTTT | CASSLSGNQPQHF
- | - | TRBJ1-6 | TRBV18 | TGTGCCAGCTCACCCGGTTTTATGAATTCACCCCTCCACTTT | CASSPGFMNSPLHF
many | - | TRBJ2-7 | TRBV6-1 | TGTGCCAGCAGTGAAACGGGACACAGCTCCTACGAGCAGTACTTC | CASSETGHSSYEQYF
- | - | TRBJ2-1 | TRBV3-1/TRBV3-2 | TGTGCCAGCACCCACGATGGACTGATTGGACGCAATGAGCAGTTCTTC | CASTHDGLIGRNEQFF
- | - | TRBJ2-2 | TRBV15 | TGTGCCACCAGCACATGGACCGGGACATCTCCCGGGGAGCTGTTTTTT | CATSTWTGTSPGELFF
- | - | TRBJ2-7 | TRBV7-9 | TGTGCCAGCAGCTTATACAGGAGCTCCTACGAGCAGTACTTC | CASSLYRSSYEQYF
- | - | TRBJ2-1 | TRBV7-9 | TGTGCCAGCAGCCGTGCGGAGGTTTGGGGTGAGCAGTTCTTC | CASSRAEVWGEQFF
- | TRBD2 | TRBJ2-1 | TRBV27 | TGTGCCAGCAGTCTCTATAGCGGGGGGGCCTCCTACAATGAGCAGTTCTTC | CASSLYSGGASYNEQFF
- | - | TRBJ2-7 | TRBV3-1/TRBV3-2 | TGTGCCAGCAGCCTACCGGGGAACGAGCAGTACTTC | CASSLPGNEQYF
- | TRBD1 | TRBJ2-2 | TRBV28 | TGTGCCAGCAGAGGGCAGGGGGCGTGGACCGGGGAGCTGTTTTTT | CASRGQGAWTGELFF
- | TRBD1 | TRBJ1-1 | TRBV2 | TGTGCCAGCAAGGGGCAGGGGGCGAACACTGAAGCTTTCTTT | CASKGQGANTEAFF
- | TRBD1 | TRBJ2-7 | TRBV9 | TGTGCCAGCAGCGTAGGTTATCAGGGGGCGGAGGAGCAGTACTTC | CASSVGYQGAEEQYF
- | TRBD2 | TRBJ2-1 | TRBV27 | TGTGCCAGCAGTAGTAAGCGGGGGGGCCACAATGAGCAGTTCTTC | CASSSKRGGHNEQFF
- | TRBD1 | TRBJ2-7 | TRBV5-1 | TGCGCCAGCAGCTTAGGGACAGGGGGCACGGACGAGCAGTACTTC | CASSLGTGGTDEQYF